This T cell receptor beta chain emerged from a study of identical twins. Study observations and caveats: Twins showed weaker excess sharing in their beta out-of-frame sequences. Instead of following the same donors, the conclusions were based on cross-sectional statistical analysis. Invariant MAIT and iNKT cells could partly confound zero-insertion analyses.

All donors were healthy, and all were Caucasian. MiXCR was run by TCRdb on the 5' RACE reads, yielding one entry per CDR3 protein. The table has 460,000 or so distinct CDR3 sequences, around 14% seen once; the top ten hold approximately 0.52%. This clonotype was observed a handful of times. What it recognizes is unknown. This CDR3 spans 15 amino acids. These data were also reused for a study on yellow fever vaccine responses in identical twins.

The TCR originated in a young woman in good health. Sequences were obtained from CD4+ T cells sorted from blood. This chain connects TRBV21-1 to TRBJ2-3. TRBV21-1 is flagged as a pseudogene. This CDR3 is CASSSKPITPDTQYF. The CDR3 DNA reads TGTGCCAGCAGCTCAAAACCGATAACGCCAGATACGCAGTATTTT.